The source of this T cell receptor beta chain is a study of shared clonotypes between healthy human individuals. Terminally differentiated effector memory CD45RA+ cells were left out of the naive CD8 fraction, which was CD45RO-negative and positively selected for CCR7. Participating donors were healthy, HIV-negative adults free of recent acute infections or vaccinations. Generated by immunoSEQ multiplex PCR, the TCRdb table keeps only in-frame clones and is missing some. The sample lists roughly 550,000 clones, just under 97% occurring once. V dropped 4 bases and J dropped 1 base, with 17 bases sitting between them. Germline CDR1 reads SEHNR; CDR2 reads FQNEAQ (reference sequence). The CDR3 loop spans 16 amino acids.

The rearrangement joins TRBV7-9 to TRBJ2-7; D is perhaps TRBD1 (6 bases). The TCR comes from a woman in her 30s in good health. Sequenced: naive CD8+ T cells sorted from blood. The CDR3 here is CASSSLTGPLSYEQYF. CDR3 nucleotides: TGTGCCAGCAGCTCCTTGACAGGTCCCCTTTCCTACGAGCAGTACTTC.